This TCR beta chain was sequenced in a study of blood T cell repertoires in COVID-19. Background on the study: Acute-phase and convalescent COVID-19 samples originated in the United States, Italy and Spain.

TCRdb's copy holds only in-frame clones and misses some; the assay was immunoSEQ multiplex PCR. The sample has some 110,000 clones, approximately 84% seen once. CDR3 size: 16 residues. Germline V gene sequence: CDR1 SNHLY, CDR2 FYNNEI. V lost 7 bases, J lost 5 bases, and 9 bases stayed unmatched. The sequencing input was peripheral blood. This clonotype was sampled from a man in his sixties or seventies with active or convalescent COVID-19. V and J are TRBV2 and TRBJ2-7; 15 nucleotides agree with TRBD2. As DNA, the CDR3 is TGTGCCAGCATGAGGACTAGCGGGGGGGCCATGAACGAGCAGTACTTC. Translated: CASMRTSGGAMNEQYF.